This record looks at one T cell receptor (beta chain) sequence and its context. The antigen remains unidentified. The ends were cut back, 5 bases at V and 3 bases at J, with 17 bases in the middle. The germline CDR1 and CDR2 sequences are GTSNPN and SVGIG (reference sequence). The CDR3 is made up of 15 amino acids. This specimen belongs to a study of CD8+ T cells in alopecia areata. Background on the study: Each day, treated patients took oral tofacitinib twice, at 5 to 10 mg per dose. Study findings and constraints: Against the mouse data, patients shared TCRs less clearly, possibly for HLA reasons. Higher clonality was seen in lesional scalp than in normal scalp, especially in alopecia totalis/universalis.

Following RNA extraction, reverse transcription yielded cDNA that acted as the sequencing template. The data were produced by immunoSEQ multiplex PCR, yet TCRdb's version contains in-frame clones alone and is incomplete. Of under 250,000 clones detected, around 62% appear once; the ten largest clones hold approximately 0.45%. The receptor's source is a human donor with alopecia areata. The sample here was CD4+ T cells sorted from blood, taken at week 0. J is TRBJ1-5 and V is TRBV30; the D is unclear. The CDR3 loop is CAWPLQTVINQPQHF. CDR3 nucleotides: TGTGCCTGGCCCCTCCAAACGGTGATCAATCAGCCCCAGCATTTT.